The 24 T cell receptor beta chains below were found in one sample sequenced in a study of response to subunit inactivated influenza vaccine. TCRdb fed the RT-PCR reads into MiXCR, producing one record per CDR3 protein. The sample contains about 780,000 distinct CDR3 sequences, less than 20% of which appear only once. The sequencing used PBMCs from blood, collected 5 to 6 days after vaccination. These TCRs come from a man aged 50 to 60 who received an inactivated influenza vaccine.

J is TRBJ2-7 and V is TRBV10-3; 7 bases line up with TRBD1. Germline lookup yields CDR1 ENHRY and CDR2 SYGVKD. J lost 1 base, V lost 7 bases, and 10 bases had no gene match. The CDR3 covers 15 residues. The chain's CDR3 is CAIMTMGQSSYEQYF. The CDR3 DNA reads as TGTGCCATCATGACCATGGGACAGAGTTCCTACGAGCAGTACTTC.

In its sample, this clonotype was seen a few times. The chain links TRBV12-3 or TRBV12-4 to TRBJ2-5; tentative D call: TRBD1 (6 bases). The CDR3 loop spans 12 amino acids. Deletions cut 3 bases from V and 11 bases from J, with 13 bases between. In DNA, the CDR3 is TGTGCCAGCAGTTTCCTCACAGGGTTTCAGTACTTC. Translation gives CASSFLTGFQYF.

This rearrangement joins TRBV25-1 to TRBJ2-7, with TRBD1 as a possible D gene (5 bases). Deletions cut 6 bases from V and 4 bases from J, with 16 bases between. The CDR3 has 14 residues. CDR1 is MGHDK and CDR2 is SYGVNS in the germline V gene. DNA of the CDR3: TGTGCCAGCAGCCCCCGGAGACAGTTGTACGAGCAGTACTTC. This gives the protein CASSPRRQLYEQYF.

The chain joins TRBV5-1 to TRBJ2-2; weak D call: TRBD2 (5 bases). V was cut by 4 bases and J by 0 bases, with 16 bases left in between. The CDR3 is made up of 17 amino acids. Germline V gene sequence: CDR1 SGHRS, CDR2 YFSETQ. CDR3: CASSPGLLIANTGELFF. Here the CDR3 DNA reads TGCGCCAGCAGCCCAGGACTGTTGATTGCGAACACCGGGGAGCTGTTTTTT.

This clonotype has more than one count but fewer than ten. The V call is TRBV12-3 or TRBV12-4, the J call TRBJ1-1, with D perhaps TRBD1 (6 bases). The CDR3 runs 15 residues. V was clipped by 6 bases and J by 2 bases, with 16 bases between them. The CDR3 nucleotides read TGTGCCAGCAGAATCGGAGGACAGTTAAACACTGAAGCTTTCTTT. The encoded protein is CASRIGGQLNTEAFF.

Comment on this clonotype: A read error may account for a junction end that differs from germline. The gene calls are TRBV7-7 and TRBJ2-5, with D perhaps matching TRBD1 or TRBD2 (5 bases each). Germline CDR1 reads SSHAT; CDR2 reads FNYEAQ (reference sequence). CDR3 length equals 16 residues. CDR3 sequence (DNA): TGTGCTAGCAGATCGGGGACGATTAGGTTGGAGGAGACCCAGTACTTC. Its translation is CASRSGTIRLEETQYF.

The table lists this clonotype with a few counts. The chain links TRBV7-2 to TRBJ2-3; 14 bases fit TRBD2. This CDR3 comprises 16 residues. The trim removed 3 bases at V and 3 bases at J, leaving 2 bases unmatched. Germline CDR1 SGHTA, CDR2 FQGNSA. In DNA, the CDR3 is TGTGCCAGCAGCTTCCGACTAGCGGGGGGGACAGATACGCAGTATTTT. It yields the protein CASSFRLAGGTDTQYF.

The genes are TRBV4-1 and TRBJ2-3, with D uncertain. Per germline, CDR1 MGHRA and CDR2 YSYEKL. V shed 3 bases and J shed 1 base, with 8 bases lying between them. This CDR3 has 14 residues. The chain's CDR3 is CASSHPSRTDTQYF. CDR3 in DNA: TGCGCCAGCAGCCACCCTTCTCGCACAGATACGCAGTATTTT.

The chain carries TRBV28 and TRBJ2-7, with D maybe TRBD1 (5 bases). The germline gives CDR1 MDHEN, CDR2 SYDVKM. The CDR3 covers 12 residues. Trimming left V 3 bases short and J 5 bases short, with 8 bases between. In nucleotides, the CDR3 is TGTGCCAGCAGTTTCAGGGTCCACGAGCAGTACTTC. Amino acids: CASSFRVHEQYF.

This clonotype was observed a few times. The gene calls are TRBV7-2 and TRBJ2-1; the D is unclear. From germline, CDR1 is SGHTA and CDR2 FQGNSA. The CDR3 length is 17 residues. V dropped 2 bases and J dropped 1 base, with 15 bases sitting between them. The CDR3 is CASSLLGWQVSYNEQFF. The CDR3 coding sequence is TGTGCCAGCAGCTTACTAGGCTGGCAGGTGTCCTACAATGAGCAGTTCTTC. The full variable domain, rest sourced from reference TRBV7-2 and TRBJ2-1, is GAGVSQSPSNKVTEKGKDVELRCDPISGHTALYWYRQSLGQGLEFLIYFQGNSAPDKSGLPSDRFSAERTGGSVSTLTIQRTQQEDSAVYLCASSLLGWQVSYNEQFFGPGTRLTVL.

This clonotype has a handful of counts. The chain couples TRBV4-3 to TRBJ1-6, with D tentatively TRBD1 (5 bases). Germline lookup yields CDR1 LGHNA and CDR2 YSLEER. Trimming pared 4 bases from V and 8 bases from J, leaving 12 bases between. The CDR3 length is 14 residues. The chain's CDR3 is CASSRGGGDSPLHF. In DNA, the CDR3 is TGCGCCAGCAGCCGGGGTGGGGGAGATTCACCCCTCCACTTT.

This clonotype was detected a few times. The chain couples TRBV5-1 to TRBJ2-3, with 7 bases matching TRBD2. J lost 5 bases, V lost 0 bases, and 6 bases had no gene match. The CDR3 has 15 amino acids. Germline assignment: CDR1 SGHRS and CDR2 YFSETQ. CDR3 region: CASSLAGGGGDTQYF. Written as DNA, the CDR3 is TGCGCCAGCAGCTTGGCGGGGGGAGGAGGAGATACGCAGTATTTT.

The CDR3 loop reads CASSGGGYSTDTQYF. The DNA of the CDR3 is TGTGCCAGCAGCGGAGGCGGGTACAGCACAGATACGCAGTATTTT. The rearrangement links TRBV9 to TRBJ2-3; D might be TRBD2 (5 bases). Germline V gene data show CDR1 as SGDLS and CDR2 as YYNGEE. The CDR3 extends over 15 amino acids. Trimming shortened V by 3 bases and J by 0 bases, and 11 bases separated the two germline ends.

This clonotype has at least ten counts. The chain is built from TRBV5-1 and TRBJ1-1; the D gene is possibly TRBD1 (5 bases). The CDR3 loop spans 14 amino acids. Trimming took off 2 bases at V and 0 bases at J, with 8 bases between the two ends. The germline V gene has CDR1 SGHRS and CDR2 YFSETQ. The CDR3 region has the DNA TGCGCCAGCAGCTTACAGGTGATGAACACTGAAGCTTTCTTT. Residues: CASSLQVMNTEAFF.

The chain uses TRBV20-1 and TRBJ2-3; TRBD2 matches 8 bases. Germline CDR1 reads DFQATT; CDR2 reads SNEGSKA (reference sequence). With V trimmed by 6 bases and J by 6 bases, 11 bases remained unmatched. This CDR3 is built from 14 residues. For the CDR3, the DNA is TGCAGTGCCCACCGGGGGGGGACTTTGGATACGCAGTATTTT. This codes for CSAHRGGTLDTQYF.

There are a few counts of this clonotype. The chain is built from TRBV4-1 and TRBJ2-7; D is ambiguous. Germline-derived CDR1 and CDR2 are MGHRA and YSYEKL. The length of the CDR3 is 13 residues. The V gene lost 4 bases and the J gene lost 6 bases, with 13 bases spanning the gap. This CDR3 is CASSPILGPEQYF. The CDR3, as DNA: TGCGCCAGCAGCCCTATTTTAGGGCCCGAGCAGTACTTC.

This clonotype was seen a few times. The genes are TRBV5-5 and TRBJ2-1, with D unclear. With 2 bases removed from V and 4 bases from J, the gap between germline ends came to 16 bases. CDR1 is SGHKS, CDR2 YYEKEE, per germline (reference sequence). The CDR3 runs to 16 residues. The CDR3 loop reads CASSLMVGVGYNEQFF. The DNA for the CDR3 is TGTGCCAGCAGCTTAATGGTGGGTGTAGGGTACAATGAGCAGTTCTTC.

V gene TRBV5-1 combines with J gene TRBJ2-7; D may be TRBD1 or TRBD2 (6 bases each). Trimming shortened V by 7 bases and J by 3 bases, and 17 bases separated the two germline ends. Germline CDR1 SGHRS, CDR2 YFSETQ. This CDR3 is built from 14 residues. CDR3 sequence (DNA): TGCGCCAGCCGCTCGGCAGGGGAGGTCTACGAGCAGTACTTC. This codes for CASRSAGEVYEQYF.

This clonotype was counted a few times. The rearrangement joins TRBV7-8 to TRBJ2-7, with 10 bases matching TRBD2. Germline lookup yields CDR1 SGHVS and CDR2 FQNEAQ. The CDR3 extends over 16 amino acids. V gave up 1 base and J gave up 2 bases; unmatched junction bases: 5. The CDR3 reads CASSLGTTSGAYEQYF. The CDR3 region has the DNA TGTGCCAGCAGCTTAGGTACAACTAGCGGGGCCTACGAGCAGTACTTC.

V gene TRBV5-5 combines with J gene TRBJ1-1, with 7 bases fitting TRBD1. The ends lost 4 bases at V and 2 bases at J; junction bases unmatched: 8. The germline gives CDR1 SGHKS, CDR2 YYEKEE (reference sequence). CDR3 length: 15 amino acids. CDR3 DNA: TGTGCCAGCAGCCCCGGGACAGTCTTTAACACTGAAGCTTTCTTT. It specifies CASSPGTVFNTEAFF. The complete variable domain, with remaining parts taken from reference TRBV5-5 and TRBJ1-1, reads DAGVTQSPTHLIKTRGQQVTLRCSPISGHKSVSWYQQVLGQGPQFIFQYYEKEERGRGNFPDRFSARQFPNYSSELNVNALLLGDSALYLCASSPGTVFNTEAFFGQGTRLTVV.

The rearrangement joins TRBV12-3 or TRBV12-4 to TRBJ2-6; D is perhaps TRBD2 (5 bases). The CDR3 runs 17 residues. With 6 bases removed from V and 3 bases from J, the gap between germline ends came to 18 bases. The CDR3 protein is CASRLRGSSLGANVLTF. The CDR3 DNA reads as TGTGCCAGCAGGCTTCGAGGGAGCAGTCTTGGGGCCAACGTCCTGACTTTC.

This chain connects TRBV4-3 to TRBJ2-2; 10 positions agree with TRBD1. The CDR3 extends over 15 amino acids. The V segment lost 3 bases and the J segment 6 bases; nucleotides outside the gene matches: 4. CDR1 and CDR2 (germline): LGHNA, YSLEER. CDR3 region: CASSHKGTGAGELFF. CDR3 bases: TGCGCCAGCAGCCATAAGGGGACAGGGGCCGGGGAGCTGTTTTTT.

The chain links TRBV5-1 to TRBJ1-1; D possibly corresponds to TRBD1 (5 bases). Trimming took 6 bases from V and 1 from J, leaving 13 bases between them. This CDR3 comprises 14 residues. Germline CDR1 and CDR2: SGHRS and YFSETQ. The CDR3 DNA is TGCGCCAGCACCCAAGACAGTTCGAACACTGAAGCTTTCTTT. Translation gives CASTQDSSNTEAFF. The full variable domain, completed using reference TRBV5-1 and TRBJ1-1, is KAGVTQTPRYLIKTRGQQVTLSCSPISGHRSVSWYQQTPGQGLQFLFEYFSETQRNKGNFPGRFSGRQFSNSRSEMNVSTLELGDSALYLCASTQDSSNTEAFFGQGTRLTVV.

The CDR3 DNA follows: TGCGCCAGCAGCCAACTCCCGGGCCTAGAAGCTTTCTTT. This sequence encodes CASSQLPGLEAFF. This chain joins TRBV4-1 and TRBJ1-1; D is unresolved. The CDR3 is 13 amino acids. Trimming left V 2 bases short and J 8 bases short, with 12 bases between. CDR1 and CDR2 (germline): MGHRA, YSYEKL.